A selection of T cell receptor beta chains follows, all from one sample in a study of T cells in Graves' hyperthyroidism and ophthalmopathy. In TCRdb, the multiplex PCR reads were re-called with MiXCR into one record per CDR3 protein. The table shows about 290,000 distinct CDR3 sequences, with about 17% occurring only once. Sequencing used blood. Receptor source: a woman aged 55-70 years with Graves' ophthalmopathy. The CDR3 runs from the conserved cysteine through the conserved F or W. The D gene is left open where the match is weak. Clone size is shown for a subset of rows, as once, few, many or a class of expanded clone.

D	size	V	J	DNA	CDR3
TRBD2	NA	TRBV2	TRBJ2-2	TGTGCCAGCAGGCTGACTAGCGGGGGTATCGGGGAGCTGTTTTTT	CASRLTSGGIGELFF
NA	NA	TRBV12-3/TRBV12-4	TRBJ2-1	TGTGCCAGCAGCCTCACGTGGGGGGGCCCGAGCTCCTACAATGAGCAGTTCTTC	CASSLTWGGPSSYNEQFF
NA	NA	TRBV10-3	TRBJ2-1	TGTGCCGTCAGTGACCCTCGAACCGGGGATGAGCAGTTCTTC	CAVSDPRTGDEQFF
TRBD2	many	TRBV7-9	TRBJ2-1	TGTGCCAGCAGCTTAGGTGGAGGACTAGCGGCACCTTCCTACAATGAGCAGTTCTTC	CASSLGGGLAAPSYNEQFF
NA	NA	TRBV18	TRBJ2-2	TGTGCCAGCTCACCACCGGGTAGGGGAACCGGGGAGCTGTTTTTT	CASSPPGRGTGELFF
NA	many	TRBV28	TRBJ2-1	TGTGCCAGCAGCTTTCCCGGCCTAGCGTACTACAATGAGCAGTTCTTC	CASSFPGLAYYNEQFF
NA	few	TRBV30	TRBJ1-5	TGTGCCTGGAGTCATTCGAATAATCAGCCCCAGCATTTT	CAWSHSNNQPQHF
TRBD2	many	TRBV3-1	TRBJ2-5	TGTGCCAGCAGCCCTTCCTGGACTAGCCCCCAAGAGACCCAGTACTTC	CASSPSWTSPQETQYF
NA	many	TRBV29-1	TRBJ1-5	TGCAGCGTTGACCCGGGATCCAATCAGCCCCAGCATTTT	CSVDPGSNQPQHF
NA	NA	TRBV5-1	TRBJ2-3	TGCGCCAGCACGGAGGGAGACACAGATACGCAGTATTTT	CASTEGDTDTQYF
NA	few	TRBV4-1	TRBJ1-5	TGCGCCAGCAGCCAAGAATACGCCGGACAGCCCCAGCATTTT	CASSQEYAGQPQHF
TRBD2	many	TRBV13	TRBJ2-3	TGTGCCAGCAGCAGACGGACTAGCGGGGTGACAGATACGCAGTATTTT	CASSRRTSGVTDTQYF
NA	many	TRBV3-1	TRBJ2-1	TGTGCCAGCAGCACTTGGACCTCCTACAATGAGCAGTTCTTC	CASSTWTSYNEQFF
NA	few	TRBV6-1	TRBJ1-2	TGTGCCAGCAGTTATGGGAACAACTATGGCTACACCTTC	CASSYGNNYGYTF
NA	NA	TRBV6-2/TRBV6-3	TRBJ2-2	TGTGCCAGCAGTTACTGGGGCTCTAACACCGGGGAGCTGTTTTTT	CASSYWGSNTGELFF
NA	many	TRBV15	TRBJ2-5	TGTGCCACCAGCAGAGTATCGGCAGAGGGAGAGACCCAGTACTTC	CATSRVSAEGETQYF
NA	many	TRBV7-8	TRBJ2-7	TGTGCCAGCAGCCCGGTCTGGCTCTCCTACGAGCAGTACTTC	CASSPVWLSYEQYF
NA	many	TRBV5-1	TRBJ1-5	TGCGCCAGCAGCGCAGGGTATAGCAATCAGCCCCAGCATTTT	CASSAGYSNQPQHF
NA	NA	TRBV9	TRBJ2-2	TGTGCCAGCAGCCAGGGGCACACGAACACCGGGGAGCTGTTTTTT	CASSQGHTNTGELFF
TRBD1	NA	TRBV10-3	TRBJ1-2	TGTGCCATCAGTGCGTTGGGACAGGGAGGATATGGCTACACCTTC	CAISALGQGGYGYTF
NA	many	TRBV6-1	TRBJ2-7	TGTGCCGTCCGGGACTCCTACGAGCAGTACTTC	CAVRDSYEQYF
TRBD1	few	TRBV28	TRBJ1-2	TGTGCCAGCAGTTCGGGACAGTCCACTGGTGGCTACACCTTC	CASSSGQSTGGYTF